This is a list of T cell receptor beta chains from one sample in a study of T cell responses to AZD1222 COVID-19 vaccine. Sequencing used immunoSEQ multiplex PCR; TCRdb keeps in-frame clones, though not all of them. The table records 200,000 or so clones, over 70% of them present only once. Material: peripheral blood, obtained on day 0 of MenACWY control vaccination. Receptors were obtained from an adult in good health. Both conserved end residues are part of each CDR3. The order of the fields is J gene, D gene, CDR3 length, clone size, V gene, CDR3 DNA, CDR3 protein. D genes are given only for firm matches. Rows give clone size only sometimes, using once, few, many, or a class for an expanded clone.

>TRBJ1-4|NA|16|NA|TRBV4-1
TGCGCCAGCAGCCCGCGGGACCGCGCAACTAATGAAAAACTGTTTTTT
CASSPRDRATNEKLFF
>TRBJ2-7|TRBD2|16|NA|TRBV4-2
TGTGCCAGCAGCCACTCCGGACTAGCGGGGGGGTACGAGCAGTACTTC
CASSHSGLAGGYEQYF
>TRBJ1-6|NA|12|NA|TRBV6-5
TGTGCCAGTCAGGGGTACTATTCACCCCTCCACTTT
CASQGYYSPLHF
>TRBJ1-1|NA|13|NA|TRBV2
TGTGCCAGCATCCCCTTGGATTACGCTGAAGCTTTCTTT
CASIPLDYAEAFF
>TRBJ2-3|NA|14|NA|TRBV9
TGTGCCAGCAGCGTAGAAATTGGCACAGATACGCAGTATTTT
CASSVEIGTDTQYF
>TRBJ2-1|TRBD2|17|NA|TRBV4-2
TGTGCCAGCAGCCAACGACTAGCGGGAGACTCCTACAATGAGCAGTTCTTC
CASSQRLAGDSYNEQFF
>TRBJ2-2|TRBD2|18|NA|TRBV9
TGTGCCAGCAGCGTAGCCCTACCGACTAGCGGGGGGGCCGGGGAGCTGTTTTTT
CASSVALPTSGGAGELFF
>TRBJ2-7|NA|15|NA|TRBV5-6
TGTGCCAGCAGCTCACAGGGATTAGGGTCCTACGAGCAGTACTTC
CASSSQGLGSYEQYF
>TRBJ1-3|NA|11|NA|TRBV20-1
TGCAGTGCTAGATATGGAAACACCATATATTTT
CSARYGNTIYF
>TRBJ1-6|TRBD1|17|NA|TRBV5-1
TGCGCCAGCAGCCCAGGACAGGGGGCGTCGTATAATTCACCCCTCCACTTT
CASSPGQGASYNSPLHF
>TRBJ1-1|NA|13|NA|TRBV30
TGTGCCTGGAGTGGATTCTGGAGAACTGAAGCTTTCTTT
CAWSGFWRTEAFF
>TRBJ2-3|NA|13|NA|TRBV4-1
TGCGCCAGCAGCCAAGCAGGTGTCGGTACGCAGTATTTT
CASSQAGVGTQYF
>TRBJ2-7|NA|14|NA|TRBV5-8
TGTGCCAGCAGCTTTCCCGAGAGGTGGCACGAGCAGTACTTC
CASSFPERWHEQYF
>TRBJ1-6|TRBD1|16|NA|TRBV19
TGTGCCAGTAGTGAATCACAGGGGAAAGATAATTCACCCCTCCACTTT
CASSESQGKDNSPLHF
>TRBJ2-7|NA|13|NA|TRBV15
TGTGCCACCAGCGGGGGTGAGAGGGCCGAGCAGTACTTC
CATSGGERAEQYF
>TRBJ2-1|NA|16|once|TRBV28
TGTGCCACCATACGGACACCCCAGGGGACTGACAATGAGCAGTTCTTC
CATIRTPQGTDNEQFF
>TRBJ2-1|NA|14|NA|TRBV7-2
TGTGCCAGCAGCTTAGGAGCGGGCCCCAGGGAGCAGTTCTTC
CASSLGAGPREQFF
>TRBJ1-1|NA|15|few|TRBV28
TGTGCCAGCAGTTTAGCAGGCAGACTGAACACTGAAGCTTTCTTT
CASSLAGRLNTEAFF
>TRBJ1-1|NA|16|NA|TRBV5-5
TGTGCCAGCAGCACCCAATCGGGACGGACGAACACTGAAGCTTTCTTT
CASSTQSGRTNTEAFF
>TRBJ1-1|NA|16|NA|TRBV4-2
TGTGCCAGCAGCCAAGAGAAAGGGGCCATGAACACTGAAGCTTTCTTT
CASSQEKGAMNTEAFF
>TRBJ2-7|TRBD2|16|NA|TRBV28
TGTGCCAGCAGTTTAGGTAGCCTAGCGGGATTCAACGAGCAGTACTTC
CASSLGSLAGFNEQYF
>TRBJ1-2|NA|13|NA|TRBV6-6
TGTGCCAGCACTTCTGACCTACAACCGGGCTACACCTTC
CASTSDLQPGYTF
>TRBJ2-2|TRBD2|18|NA|TRBV4-3
TGCGCCAGCAGCCAAGATCTAGCGGGGGGGCCGGACACCGGGGAGCTGTTTTTT
CASSQDLAGGPDTGELFF
>TRBJ2-7|NA|13|NA|TRBV5-1
TGCGCCAGCAGCCCCCCCAACGACGACGAGCAGTACTTC
CASSPPNDDEQYF
>TRBJ2-6|NA|15|many|TRBV6-1
TGTGCCAGCAGTGAAAATGGCTCTGGGGCCAACGTCCTGACTTTC
CASSENGSGANVLTF
>TRBJ2-1|NA|12|NA|TRBV19
TGTGCCAGTAGTCCATCATACAATGAGCAGTTCTTC
CASSPSYNEQFF
>TRBJ2-6|NA|17|NA|TRBV4-2
TGTGCCAGCAGCCAAGATAGAGTAGGGCATGGGGCCAACGTCCTGACTTTC
CASSQDRVGHGANVLTF
>TRBJ1-2|NA|15|NA|TRBV2
TGTGCCAGCAGTGACGGGGGGGAAGCTAACTATGGCTACACCTTC
CASSDGGEANYGYTF
>TRBJ1-2|TRBD1|13|NA|TRBV28
TGTGCCAGCACTACCGGGACAGCTTATGGCTACACCTTC
CASTTGTAYGYTF
>TRBJ1-5|NA|15|NA|TRBV19
TGTGCCAGTAGTATGGGGGGACTACAAAGGCAGCCCCAGCATTTT
CASSMGGLQRQPQHF
>TRBJ2-1|TRBD1|16|NA|TRBV24-1
TGTGCCACCAGTGGGGCGACAGGGACAATATCGGATGAGCAGTTCTTC
CATSGATGTISDEQFF
>TRBJ1-2|TRBD1|13|NA|TRBV28
TGTGCCAGCACCGTGGGAGGGGGCGACGGCTACACCTTC
CASTVGGGDGYTF
>TRBJ1-1|TRBD1|14|NA|TRBV2
TGTGCCAGCAGCGAATCTGGACAGGCCACTGAAGCTTTCTTT
CASSESGQATEAFF
>TRBJ2-1|NA|18|NA|TRBV10-3
TGTGCCATCAGTGAGTCGGTTTTTCAGGGAGAAGGACGATATGAGCAGTTCTTC
CAISESVFQGEGRYEQFF
>TRBJ2-1|TRBD2|15|NA|TRBV5-8
TGTGCCAGCAGCCAGGGACTAGCTCACTACAATGAGCAGTTCTTC
CASSQGLAHYNEQFF
>TRBJ2-7|NA|13|NA|TRBV3-1/TRBV3-2
TGTGCCAGCAGCCAACGGAGCTCCTACGAGCAGTACTTC
CASSQRSSYEQYF
>TRBJ1-2|TRBD1|16|NA|TRBV28
TGTGCCAGCAGTTTCCCCCGGACAGGGACGAACTATGGCTACACCTTC
CASSFPRTGTNYGYTF
>TRBJ2-7|NA|12|once|TRBV7-3
TGTGCCAGCAGCTTACGGTCGGGCGAGCAGTACTTC
CASSLRSGEQYF
>TRBJ1-6|NA|17|NA|TRBV5-1
TGCGCCAGCAGCTTGCGGTCGAGGGACTCCTATAATTCACCCCTCCACTTT
CASSLRSRDSYNSPLHF
>TRBJ1-2|NA|16|few|TRBV7-8
TGTGCCAGCAGCTTAGCTCTCCCCGGGCTTGAGGGTGGCTACACCTTC
CASSLALPGLEGGYTF
>TRBJ1-4|NA|12|few|TRBV6-5
TGTGCCAGCAGTTCCAACAGTGAAAAACTGTTTTTT
CASSSNSEKLFF
>TRBJ2-7|TRBD1|15|NA|TRBV7-8
TGTGCCAGCAGCACCACAGGGGCTTTAGGGTTTGAGCAGTACTTC
CASSTTGALGFEQYF
>TRBJ2-1|TRBD2|16|few|TRBV2
TGTGCCAGCAGTGGGGGTAGCGGGAGGGCCGGCAATGAGCAGTTCTTC
CASSGGSGRAGNEQFF
>TRBJ2-5|NA|14|NA|TRBV23-1
TGCGCCAGCAGTCCGAGTTCGAGAGGAGAGACCCAGTACTTC
CASSPSSRGETQYF
>TRBJ2-1|NA|13|NA|TRBV7-9
TGTGCCAGCAGCTCCGGGACGGTCAATGAGCAGTTCTTC
CASSSGTVNEQFF
>TRBJ1-3|NA|12|NA|TRBV2
TGTGCCAGCAGTGTACAGGGAAACACCATATATTTT
CASSVQGNTIYF